A selection of T cell receptor beta chains follows, all from one sample in a study of cytomegalovirus exposure and HLA in healthy donors. Using immunoSEQ multiplex PCR, the repertoire was profiled, and TCRdb retains in-frame clones only, with some absent. Among about 130,000 clones listed, about three quarters were seen once. The specimen was PBMCs. The receptors come from a woman in her sixties in good health and CMV-seropositive. The CDR3 runs from the conserved cysteine through the conserved F or W. A D gene is named only where the DNA matches it firmly. Clone sizes are given selectively: once, few, many, or a class where the clone is expanded.

d_gene	v_gene	abundance	j_gene	CDR3nt	CDR3aa
TRBD1	TRBV6-1	-	TRBJ2-3	TGTGCCAGCAGTGAAGGGGGGACAGTAATCATGGATACGCAGTATTTT	CASSEGGTVIMDTQYF
-	TRBV7-9	-	TRBJ2-1	TGTGCCAGCCGTCGAGAGGGAATCAATGAGCAGTTCTTC	CASRREGINEQFF
-	TRBV4-2	-	TRBJ2-7	TGTGCCAGCAGCCGAACGTCGGGATTCGGGTACGAGCAGTACTTC	CASSRTSGFGYEQYF
-	TRBV5-1	-	TRBJ1-1	TGCGCCAGCAGTTCCCAAAGGACGGCCGGGGGAACTGAAGCTTTCTTT	CASSSQRTAGGTEAFF
-	TRBV6-5	-	TRBJ1-4	TGTGCCAGCAGTTACTCGTGGAGGGGCGCTAATGAAAAACTGTTTTTT	CASSYSWRGANEKLFF
-	TRBV15	few	TRBJ2-7	TGTGCCACCAGCAGAGATGAGACAGGCCCGAGCTCCTACGAGCAGTACTTC	CATSRDETGPSSYEQYF
-	TRBV10-1	once	TRBJ2-7	TGCGCCAGCAGTGAGCTAAGGACAGCGACCGGCCACGAGCAGTACTTC	CASSELRTATGHEQYF
-	TRBV19	few	TRBJ1-2	TGTGCCAGTACCCAGGGCGGCTATGGCTACACCTTC	CASTQGGYGYTF
TRBD1	TRBV2	-	TRBJ1-1	TGTGCCAGCAGCCCTAGACAGGGAGGTATGAGCACTGAAGCTTTCTTT	CASSPRQGGMSTEAFF
-	TRBV21-1	-	TRBJ1-2	TGTGCCAGCAGCCGAGAGGCGGGGAATATGAACTATGGCTACACCTTC	CASSREAGNMNYGYTF
-	TRBV5-1	-	TRBJ1-2	TGCGCCAGCAGCTTGGAGGTGACAGGCCTACGCTACACCTTC	CASSLEVTGLRYTF
-	TRBV15	-	TRBJ1-2	TGTGCCACCAGCAAAAGACTGCTGCCGGATGGCTACACCTTC	CATSKRLLPDGYTF
TRBD1	TRBV29-1	-	TRBJ1-2	TGCAGCGTTGAAGGGGGACAGGGATCCTATGGCTACACCTTC	CSVEGGQGSYGYTF
-	TRBV14	-	TRBJ2-7	TGTGCCAGCAGCCGTAGGACCGGGGCCTACGAGCAGTACTTC	CASSRRTGAYEQYF
-	TRBV6-1	-	TRBJ1-2	TGTGCCAGCAGCCGAAATCGGGACTATGGCTACACCTTC	CASSRNRDYGYTF
-	TRBV10-3	-	TRBJ1-1	TGTGCCATCAGTCGGGGAGGGGTTCAGACTGAAGCTTTCTTT	CAISRGGVQTEAFF
-	TRBV28	-	TRBJ1-2	TGTGCCAGCAGTAGCGGACAGACCTTCTATGGCTACACCTTC	CASSSGQTFYGYTF
TRBD1	TRBV4-1	-	TRBJ1-1	TGCGCCAGCAGCCAAATACAGGGGATCGCTGAAGCTTTCTTT	CASSQIQGIAEAFF
TRBD1	TRBV27	-	TRBJ1-5	TGTGCCAGCTCGTGGAGGGGGCACAATCAGCCCCAGCATTTT	CASSWRGHNQPQHF
-	TRBV18	-	TRBJ2-5	TGTGCCAGCTCACCCCGACAGACCGAGGAGACCCAGTACTTC	CASSPRQTEETQYF
-	TRBV5-6	once	TRBJ1-2	TGTGCCAGCAGCTTGGCAAGGGGCTATGGCTACACCTTC	CASSLARGYGYTF
TRBD1	TRBV19	-	TRBJ1-5	TGTGCCAGTAGTACCCAGGGGGCACATCAGCCCCAGCATTTT	CASSTQGAHQPQHF
-	TRBV19	-	TRBJ2-1	TGTGCCAGTAGTATTACCCCGCGTGGGGGGAAGCAGTTCTTC	CASSITPRGGKQFF
-	TRBV5-1	-	TRBJ2-1	TGCGCCAGCAGCTTGGTGACAGACCTGGAGCAGTTCTTC	CASSLVTDLEQFF
-	TRBV7-9	-	TRBJ2-5	TGTGCCAGCAGCCCCCAGGGGTGGGAGACCCAGTACTTC	CASSPQGWETQYF
TRBD1	TRBV13	-	TRBJ1-1	TGTGCCAGCAGCCCCCCTTCAGGGGGAAATAGGGCTGAAGCTTTCTTT	CASSPPSGGNRAEAFF
TRBD2	TRBV5-1	-	TRBJ2-2	TGCGCCAGCAGCCGTAGCGGGGGCTCGGGGACCGGGGAGCTGTTTTTT	CASSRSGGSGTGELFF
TRBD1	TRBV19	-	TRBJ1-4	TGTGCCAGTATTAACTCCGGGACAGGGAGTGAAAAACTGTTTTTT	CASINSGTGSEKLFF
TRBD1	TRBV4-1	-	TRBJ1-2	TGCGCCAGCAGCCACCCCCCCGGAGGGGGCCTCGGCTACACCTTC	CASSHPPGGGLGYTF
TRBD2	TRBV6-6	few	TRBJ2-4	TGTGCCAGCAGTTACCCTGGACGGGGGGGCAAAAACATTCAGTACTTC	CASSYPGRGGKNIQYF
TRBD1	TRBV5-8	few	TRBJ2-7	TGTGCCAGCAGTTTGGACAGGGCCGCCTACGAGCAGTACTTC	CASSLDRAAYEQYF
TRBD2	TRBV5-1	-	TRBJ2-3	TGCGCCAGCAGCCCATTGTTGGGGGGGGAGGGCGCAGATACGCAGTATTTT	CASSPLLGGEGADTQYF
TRBD2	TRBV10-3	-	TRBJ2-5	TGTGCCATCAGTGGGGGGGGGATCCAAGAGACCCAGTACTTC	CAISGGGIQETQYF
-	TRBV5-5	once	TRBJ2-7	TGTGCCAGCAGCTTGACGGGGGGCCCCTACGAGCAGTACTTC	CASSLTGGPYEQYF
TRBD2	TRBV5-3	few	TRBJ2-3	TGTGCCAGAAGTTACCTAGGGACTAGCAGAAGCACAGATACGCAGTATTTT	CARSYLGTSRSTDTQYF
TRBD1	TRBV7-9	-	TRBJ1-5	TGTGCCAGCAGTCCCGAGACAGGGGTTAATCAGCCCCAGCATTTT	CASSPETGVNQPQHF
-	TRBV6-5	-	TRBJ1-1	TGTGCCAGCACTCAGGGGTTGGGGAACACTGAAGCTTTCTTT	CASTQGLGNTEAFF
TRBD1	TRBV5-5	-	TRBJ1-2	TGTGCCAGCAGCGGCGACAGGGGGAACTATGGCTACACCTTC	CASSGDRGNYGYTF
TRBD2	TRBV7-8	-	TRBJ2-1	TGTGCCAGCAGTAATACTAGCGGGGTGGGCAATGAGCAGTTCTTC	CASSNTSGVGNEQFF
-	TRBV15	-	TRBJ2-5	TGTGCCACCAGCAGAGATCCCGGGGGACAAGAGACCCAGTACTTC	CATSRDPGGQETQYF